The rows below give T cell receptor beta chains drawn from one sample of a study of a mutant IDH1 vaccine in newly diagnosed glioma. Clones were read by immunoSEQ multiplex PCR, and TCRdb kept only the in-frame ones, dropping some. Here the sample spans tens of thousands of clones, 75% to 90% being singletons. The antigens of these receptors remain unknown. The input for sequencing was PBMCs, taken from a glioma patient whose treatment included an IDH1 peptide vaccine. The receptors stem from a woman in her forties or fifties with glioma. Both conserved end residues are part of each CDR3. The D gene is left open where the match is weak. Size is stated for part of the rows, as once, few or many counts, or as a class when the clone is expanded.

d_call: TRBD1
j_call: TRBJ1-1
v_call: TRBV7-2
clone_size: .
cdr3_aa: CASSLTGGNTEAFF
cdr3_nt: TGTGCCAGCAGCCTGACAGGGGGTAACACTGAAGCTTTCTTT

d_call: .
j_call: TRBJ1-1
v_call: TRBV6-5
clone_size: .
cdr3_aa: CASRRGQTATEAFF
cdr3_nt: TGTGCCAGCAGGCGAGGCCAAACGGCGACTGAAGCTTTCTTT

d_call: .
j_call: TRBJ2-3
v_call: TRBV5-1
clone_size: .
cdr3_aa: CASSFQERNTDTQYF
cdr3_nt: TGCGCCAGCAGCTTCCAGGAAAGGAACACAGATACGCAGTATTTT

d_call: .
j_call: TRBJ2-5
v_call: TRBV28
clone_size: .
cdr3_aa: CASSLLAVKSQYF
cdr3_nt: TGTGCCAGCAGTTTATTAGCGGTGAAGTCCCAGTACTTC

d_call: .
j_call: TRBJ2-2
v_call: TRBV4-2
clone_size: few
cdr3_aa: CASSQEAGMGELFF
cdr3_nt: TGTGCCAGCAGCCAAGAGGCGGGGATGGGGGAGCTGTTTTTT

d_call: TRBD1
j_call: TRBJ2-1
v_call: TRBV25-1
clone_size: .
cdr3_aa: CASSFPGQGSYNEQFF
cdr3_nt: TGTGCCAGCAGTTTTCCGGGACAGGGGTCCTACAATGAGCAGTTCTTC

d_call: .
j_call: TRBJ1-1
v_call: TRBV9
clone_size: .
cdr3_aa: CASSATGDAYTEAFF
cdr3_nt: TGTGCCAGCAGCGCGACAGGAGATGCCTACACTGAAGCTTTCTTT

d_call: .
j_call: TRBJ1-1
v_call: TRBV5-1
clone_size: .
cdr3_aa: CASSLAQGSMNTEAFF
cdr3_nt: TGCGCCAGCAGCTTGGCCCAGGGCTCCATGAACACTGAAGCTTTCTTT

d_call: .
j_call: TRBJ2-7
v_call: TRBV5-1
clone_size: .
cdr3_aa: CASSSVQGISYEQYF
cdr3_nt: TGCGCCAGCAGCTCCGTACAGGGTATATCCTACGAGCAGTACTTC

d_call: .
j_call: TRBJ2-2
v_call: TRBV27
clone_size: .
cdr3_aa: CASSLYWPTGELFF
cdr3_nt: TGTGCCAGCAGTTTATATTGGCCTACCGGGGAGCTGTTTTTT

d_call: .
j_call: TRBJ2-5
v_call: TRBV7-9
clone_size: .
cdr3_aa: CASSLGQPQETQYF
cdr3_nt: TGTGCCAGCAGCTTAGGACAGCCGCAAGAGACCCAGTACTTC

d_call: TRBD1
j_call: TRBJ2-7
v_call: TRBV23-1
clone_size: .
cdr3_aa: CASSRRRGHSYEQYF
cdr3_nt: TGCGCCAGCAGTCGGCGCAGGGGGCACTCCTACGAGCAGTACTTC

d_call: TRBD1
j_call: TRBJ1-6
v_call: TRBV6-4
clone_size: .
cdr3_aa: CASSGDRGRPPPSPLHF
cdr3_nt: TGTGCCAGCAGTGGGGACAGGGGGCGACCGCCGCCCTCACCCCTCCACTTT

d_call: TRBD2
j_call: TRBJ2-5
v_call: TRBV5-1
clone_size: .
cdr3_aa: CASSLSTSGVQETQYF
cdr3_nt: TGCGCCAGCAGCTTGTCGACTAGCGGGGTCCAAGAGACCCAGTACTTC

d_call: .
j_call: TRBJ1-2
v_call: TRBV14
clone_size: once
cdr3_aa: CASSQAGYGYTF
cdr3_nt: TGTGCCAGCAGCCAAGCAGGGTACGGCTACACCTTC

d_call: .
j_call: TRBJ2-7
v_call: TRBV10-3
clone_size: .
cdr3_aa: CAVGASYEQYF
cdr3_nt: TGTGCCGTCGGTGCCTCCTACGAGCAGTACTTC

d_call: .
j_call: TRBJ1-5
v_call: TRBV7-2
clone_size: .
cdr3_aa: CASSSGTPNQPQHF
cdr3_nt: TGTGCCAGCAGCTCCGGGACTCCCAATCAGCCCCAGCATTTT

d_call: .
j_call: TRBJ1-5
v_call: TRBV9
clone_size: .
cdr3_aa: CASSVDGANQPQHF
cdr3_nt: TGTGCCAGCAGCGTAGACGGGGCCAATCAGCCCCAGCATTTT

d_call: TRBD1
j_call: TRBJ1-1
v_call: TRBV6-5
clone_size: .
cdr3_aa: CASRRQGEAFF
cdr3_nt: TGTGCCAGCAGACGACAGGGGGAAGCTTTCTTT